This TCR beta chain was sequenced for a study of beta chain features in type 1 diabetes. Study as a whole: Sorted cells examined across all samples numbered 107,917,701. Study-wide points: Within the patient group, naive, central memory and Treg TCRB repertoires appeared more similar to each other than within healthy donors. Shortening that was moderate but significant affected the TCRB CDR3s of Type 1 diabetes patients in all four CD4+ subsets.

Note on this clone: The antigen is undetermined.

Since all of the isolated RNA was reverse transcribed, expressed TCRB transcripts were what got sequenced. Assay: immunoSEQ multiplex PCR; the TCRdb copy retains only in-frame clones and omits some. The sample holds hundreds of thousands of clones, 10% to 15% seen once. This CDR3 contains 17 residues. V was clipped by 1 base and J by 13 bases, with 23 bases between them. Germline V gene sequence: CDR1 SEHNR, CDR2 FQNEAQ (reference sequence). The authors obtained over 95% purity in all sorted populations. What was sequenced was naive CD4+ T cells from blood. The rearrangement uses TRBV7-9 and TRBJ1-6; tentative D call: TRBD1 (5 bases). The TCR sequence derives from a woman between 18 and 29 years old with type 1 diabetes. The DNA for the CDR3 is TGTGCCAGCAGCTTAGGATCCATTCGGCAGGGTGGTCTTCCCCTCCACTTT. Its translation: CASSLGSIRQGGLPLHF.